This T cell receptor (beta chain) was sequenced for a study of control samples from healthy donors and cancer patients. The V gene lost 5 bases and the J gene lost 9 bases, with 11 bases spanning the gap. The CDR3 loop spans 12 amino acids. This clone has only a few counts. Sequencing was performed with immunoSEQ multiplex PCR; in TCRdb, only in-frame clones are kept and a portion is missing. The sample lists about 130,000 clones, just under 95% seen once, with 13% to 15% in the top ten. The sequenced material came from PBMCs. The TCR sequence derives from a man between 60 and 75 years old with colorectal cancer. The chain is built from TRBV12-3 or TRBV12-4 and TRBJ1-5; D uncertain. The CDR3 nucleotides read TGTGCCAGCAGTCAGAACAGAGGGCCCCAGCATTTT. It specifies CASSQNRGPQHF.